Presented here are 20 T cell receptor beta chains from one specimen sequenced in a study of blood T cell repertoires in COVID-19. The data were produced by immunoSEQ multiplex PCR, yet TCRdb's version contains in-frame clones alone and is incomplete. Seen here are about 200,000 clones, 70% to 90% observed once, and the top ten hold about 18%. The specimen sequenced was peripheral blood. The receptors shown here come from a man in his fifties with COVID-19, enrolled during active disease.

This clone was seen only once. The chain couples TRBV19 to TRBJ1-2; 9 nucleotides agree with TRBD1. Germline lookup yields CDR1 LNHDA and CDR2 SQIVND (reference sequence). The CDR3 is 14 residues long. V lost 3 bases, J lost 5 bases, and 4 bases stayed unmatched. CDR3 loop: CASSISTGGYGYTF. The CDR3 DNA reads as TGTGCCAGTAGTATCTCGACAGGGGGATATGGCTACACCTTC.

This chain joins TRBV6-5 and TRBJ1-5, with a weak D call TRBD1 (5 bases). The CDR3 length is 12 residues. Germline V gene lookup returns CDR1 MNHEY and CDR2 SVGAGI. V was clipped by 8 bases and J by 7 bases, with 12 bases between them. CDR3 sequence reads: CASVQGGQPQHF. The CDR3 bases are TGTGCCAGCGTCCAGGGTGGACAGCCCCAGCATTTT.

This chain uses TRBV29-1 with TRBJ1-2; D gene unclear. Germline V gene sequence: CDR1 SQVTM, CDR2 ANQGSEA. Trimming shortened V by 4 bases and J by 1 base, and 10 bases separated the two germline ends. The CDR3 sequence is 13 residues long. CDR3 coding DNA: TGCAGCGTTGCGGCGGGGATTAACTATGGCTACACCTTC. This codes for CSVAAGINYGYTF.

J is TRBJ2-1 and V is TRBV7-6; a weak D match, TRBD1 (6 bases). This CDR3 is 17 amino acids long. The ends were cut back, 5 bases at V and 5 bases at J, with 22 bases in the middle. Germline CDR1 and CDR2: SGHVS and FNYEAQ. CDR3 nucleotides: TGTGCCAGCAGCCCCCAGATGGGGGCAGGGACCAACAATGAGCAGTTCTTC. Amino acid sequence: CASSPQMGAGTNNEQFF.

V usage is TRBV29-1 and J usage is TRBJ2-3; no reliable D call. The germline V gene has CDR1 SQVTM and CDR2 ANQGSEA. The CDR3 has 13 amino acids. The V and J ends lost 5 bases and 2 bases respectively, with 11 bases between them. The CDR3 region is CSVQQQLTDTQYF. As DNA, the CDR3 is TGCAGCGTTCAACAGCAACTCACAGATACGCAGTATTTT.

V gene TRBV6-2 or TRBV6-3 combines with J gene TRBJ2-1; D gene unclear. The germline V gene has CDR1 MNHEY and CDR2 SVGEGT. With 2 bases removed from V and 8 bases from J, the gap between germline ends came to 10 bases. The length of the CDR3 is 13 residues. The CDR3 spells CASSYRPRDEQFF. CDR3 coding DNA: TGTGCCAGCAGTTACAGGCCTCGGGATGAGCAGTTCTTC.

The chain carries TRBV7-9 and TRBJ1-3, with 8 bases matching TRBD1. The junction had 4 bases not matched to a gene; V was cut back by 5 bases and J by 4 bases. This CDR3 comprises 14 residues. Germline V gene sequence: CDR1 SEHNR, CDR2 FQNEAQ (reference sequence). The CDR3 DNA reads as TGTGCCAGCAGCCGGACAGGGCAGGGAAACACCATATATTTT. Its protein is CASSRTGQGNTIYF.

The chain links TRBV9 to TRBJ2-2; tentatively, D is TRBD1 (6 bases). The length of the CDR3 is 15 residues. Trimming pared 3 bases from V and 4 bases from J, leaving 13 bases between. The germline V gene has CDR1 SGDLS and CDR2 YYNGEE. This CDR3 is CASSAVGTLTGELFF. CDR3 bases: TGTGCCAGCAGCGCCGTCGGGACACTCACCGGGGAGCTGTTTTTT. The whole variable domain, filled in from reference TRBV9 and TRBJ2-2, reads DSGVTQTPKHLITATGQRVTLRCSPRSGDLSVYWYQQSLDQGLQFLIQYYNGEERAKGNILERFSAQQFPDLHSELNLSSLELGDSALYFCASSAVGTLTGELFFGEGSRLTVL.

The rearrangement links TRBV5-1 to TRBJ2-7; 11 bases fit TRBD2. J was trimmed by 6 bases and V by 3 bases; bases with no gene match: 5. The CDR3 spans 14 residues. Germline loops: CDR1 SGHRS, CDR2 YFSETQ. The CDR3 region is CASSSGLAEGEQYF. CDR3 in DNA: TGCGCCAGCAGCTCGGGACTAGCGGAAGGCGAGCAGTACTTC.

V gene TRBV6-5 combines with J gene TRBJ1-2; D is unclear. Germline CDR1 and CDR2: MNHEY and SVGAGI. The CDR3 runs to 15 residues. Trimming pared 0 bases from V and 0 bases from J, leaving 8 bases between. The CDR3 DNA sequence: TGTGCCAGCAGTTACTCCCGGTCCGCTAACTATGGCTACACCTTC. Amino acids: CASSYSRSANYGYTF.

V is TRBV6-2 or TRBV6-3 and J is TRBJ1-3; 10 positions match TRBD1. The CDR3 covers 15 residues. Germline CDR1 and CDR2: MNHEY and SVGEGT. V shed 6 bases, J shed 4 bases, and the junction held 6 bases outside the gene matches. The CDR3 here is CASSLGQGLGNTIYF. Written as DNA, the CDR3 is TGTGCCAGCAGCCTGGGACAGGGGCTCGGAAACACCATATATTTT.

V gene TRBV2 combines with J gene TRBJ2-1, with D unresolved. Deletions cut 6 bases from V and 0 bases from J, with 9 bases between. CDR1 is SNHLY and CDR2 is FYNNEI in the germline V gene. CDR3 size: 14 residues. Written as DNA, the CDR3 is TGTGCCAGCAGGAGAGAGAGCTCCTACAATGAGCAGTTCTTC. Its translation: CASRRESSYNEQFF.

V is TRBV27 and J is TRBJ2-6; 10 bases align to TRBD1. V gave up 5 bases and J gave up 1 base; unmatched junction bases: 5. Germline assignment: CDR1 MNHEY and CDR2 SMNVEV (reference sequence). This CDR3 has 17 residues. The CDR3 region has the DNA TGTGCCAGCAGTCCGGACAGGGGGAGATCTGGGGCCAACGTCCTGACTTTC. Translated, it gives CASSPDRGRSGANVLTF.

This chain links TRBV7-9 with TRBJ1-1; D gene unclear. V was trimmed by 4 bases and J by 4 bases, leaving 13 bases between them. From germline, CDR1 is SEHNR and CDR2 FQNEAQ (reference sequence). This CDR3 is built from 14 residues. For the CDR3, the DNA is TGTGCCAGCAGCTGGGCCCAGGTGGGCACTGAAGCTTTCTTT. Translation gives CASSWAQVGTEAFF.

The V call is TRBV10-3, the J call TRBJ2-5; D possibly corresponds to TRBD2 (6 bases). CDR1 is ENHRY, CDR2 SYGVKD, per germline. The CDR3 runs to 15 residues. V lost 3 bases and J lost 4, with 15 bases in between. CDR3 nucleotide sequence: TGTGCCATCAGTGACGATACGGGGGATCTAGAGACCCAGTACTTC. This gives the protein CAISDDTGDLETQYF.

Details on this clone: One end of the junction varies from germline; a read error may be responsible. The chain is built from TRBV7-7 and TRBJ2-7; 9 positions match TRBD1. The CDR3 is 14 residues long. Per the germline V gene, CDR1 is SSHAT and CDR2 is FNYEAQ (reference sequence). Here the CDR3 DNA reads TGTGCTAGCAGCTTAGGACAGGGGAACGACGAGCAGTACTTC. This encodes CASSLGQGNDEQYF.

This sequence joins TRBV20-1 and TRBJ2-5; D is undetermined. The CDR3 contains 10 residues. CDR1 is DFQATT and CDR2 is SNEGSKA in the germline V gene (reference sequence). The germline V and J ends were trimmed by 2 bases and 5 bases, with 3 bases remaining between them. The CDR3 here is CSARSETQYF. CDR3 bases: TGCAGTGCTAGAAGCGAGACCCAGTACTTC.

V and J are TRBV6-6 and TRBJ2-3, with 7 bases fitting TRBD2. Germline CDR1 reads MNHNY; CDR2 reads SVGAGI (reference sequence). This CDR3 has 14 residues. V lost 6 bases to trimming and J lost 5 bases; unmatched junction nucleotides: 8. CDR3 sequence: CASSRLAGGDTQYF. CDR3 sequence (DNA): TGTGCCAGCAGCAGACTAGCCGGTGGAGATACGCAGTATTTT.

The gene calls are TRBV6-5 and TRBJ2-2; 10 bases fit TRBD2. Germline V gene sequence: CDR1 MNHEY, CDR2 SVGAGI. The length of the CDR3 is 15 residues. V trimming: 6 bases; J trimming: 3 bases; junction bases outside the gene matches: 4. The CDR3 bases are TGTGCCAGCAGACAGCGGGGGGGCCACACCGGGGAGCTGTTTTTT. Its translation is CASRQRGGHTGELFF.

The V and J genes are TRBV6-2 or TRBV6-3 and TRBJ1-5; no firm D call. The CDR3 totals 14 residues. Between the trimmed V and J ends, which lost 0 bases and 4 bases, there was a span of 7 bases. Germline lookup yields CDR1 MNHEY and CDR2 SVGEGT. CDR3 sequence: CASSYSNSNQPQHF. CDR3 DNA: TGTGCCAGCAGTTACTCGAATAGTAATCAGCCCCAGCATTTT.